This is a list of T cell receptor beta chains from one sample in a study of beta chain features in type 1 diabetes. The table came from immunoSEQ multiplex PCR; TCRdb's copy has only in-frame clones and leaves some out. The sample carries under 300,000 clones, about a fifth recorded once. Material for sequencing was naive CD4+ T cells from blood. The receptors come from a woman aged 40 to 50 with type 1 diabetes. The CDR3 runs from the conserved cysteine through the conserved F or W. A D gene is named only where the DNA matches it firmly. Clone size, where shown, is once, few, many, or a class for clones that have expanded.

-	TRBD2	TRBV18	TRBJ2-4	TGTGCCAGCTCACCAGGGACTAGGGACATTCAGTACTTC	CASSPGTRDIQYF
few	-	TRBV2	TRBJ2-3	TGTGCCAGCAGTGATAGGACAGGCACAGATACGCAGTATTTT	CASSDRTGTDTQYF
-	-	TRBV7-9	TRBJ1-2	TGTGCCAGCAGCTTTACACAGGGATCCTATGGCTACACCTTC	CASSFTQGSYGYTF
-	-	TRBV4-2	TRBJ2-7	TGTGCCAGCAGCCCCGGTTCCCCTCTCTACGAGCAGTACTTC	CASSPGSPLYEQYF
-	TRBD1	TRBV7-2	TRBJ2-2	TGTGCTGGCCGACAGGGGGCGAACACCGGGGAGCTGTTTTTT	CAGRQGANTGELFF
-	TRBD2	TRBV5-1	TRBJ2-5	TGCGCCAGCAGCTTGCCCCGACTAGCGGGAGGACAAGAGACCCAGTACTTC	CASSLPRLAGGQETQYF
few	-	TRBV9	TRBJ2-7	TGTGCCAGCAGCGTAGGGCAGGGCGAGCCTTACGAGCAGTACTTC	CASSVGQGEPYEQYF
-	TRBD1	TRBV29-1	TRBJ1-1	TGCAGCCTACACAGGGGCATGAACACTGAAGCTTTCTTT	CSLHRGMNTEAFF
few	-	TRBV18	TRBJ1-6	TGTGCCAGCTCACCAAGAGACGCAGGAAATTCACCCCTCCACTTT	CASSPRDAGNSPLHF
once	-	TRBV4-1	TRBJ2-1	TGCGCCAGCAGCCAAGAAGAGGCGGGGAGGCGGGTCCCCTACAATGAGCAGTTCTTC	CASSQEEAGRRVPYNEQFF
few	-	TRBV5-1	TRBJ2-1	TGCGCCAGCAGCTTGATGGGGCCCTCCTACAATGAGCAGTTCTTC	CASSLMGPSYNEQFF
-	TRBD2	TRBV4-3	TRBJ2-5	TGCGCCAGCAGCCAAGATCTGCTAGCGGCACAAGAGACCCAGTACTTC	CASSQDLLAAQETQYF
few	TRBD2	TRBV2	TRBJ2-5	TGTGCCAGCAGTGACAATAGCGGGGGGTACGAGACCCAGTACTTC	CASSDNSGGYETQYF
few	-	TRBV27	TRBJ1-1	TGTGCCAGCAGCCCCCGTAAAGAGTGGTTGGGAGGTACTGAAGCTTTCTTT	CASSPRKEWLGGTEAFF
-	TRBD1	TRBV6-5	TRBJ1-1	TGTGCCAGCAGCCTTGGGACAGGCTCTGAAGCTTTCTTT	CASSLGTGSEAFF
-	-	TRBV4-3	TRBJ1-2	TGCGCCAGCAGCGAGGGGGAAGAATATGGCTACACCTTC	CASSEGEEYGYTF
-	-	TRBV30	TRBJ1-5	TGTGCCTGGAGTATCCAGGGTGTACAGCCCCAGCATTTT	CAWSIQGVQPQHF
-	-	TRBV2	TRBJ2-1	TGTGCCAGCAGTGATGGGTTAGGAGGGCGCAAGTTCTTC	CASSDGLGGRKFF
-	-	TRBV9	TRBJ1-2	TGTGCCAGCAGCGTAGATGCAGGGGTAAACTATGGCTACACCTTC	CASSVDAGVNYGYTF
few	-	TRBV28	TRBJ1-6	TGTGCCAGCAGTGGTCATACGAGGAGGAATTCACCCCTCCACTTT	CASSGHTRRNSPLHF
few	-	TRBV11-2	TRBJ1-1	TGTGCCAGCAGCTTGGGGGACTCGCGGAACACTGAAGCTTTCTTT	CASSLGDSRNTEAFF
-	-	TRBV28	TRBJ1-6	TGTGCCAGCACCTCTCTCTGGGGCCCAGGGTATAATTCACCCCTCCACTTT	CASTSLWGPGYNSPLHF
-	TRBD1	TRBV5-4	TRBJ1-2	TGTGCCAGCAGCTTGGCCGGGACAGGGGGAAGTGGCTACACCTTC	CASSLAGTGGSGYTF
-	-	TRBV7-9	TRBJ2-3	TGTGCCAGCACTGAGGGGGTCACAGATACGCAGTATTTT	CASTEGVTDTQYF
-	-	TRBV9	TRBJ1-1	TGTGCCAGCAGTCCACGGGGGGACACTGAAGCTTTCTTT	CASSPRGDTEAFF
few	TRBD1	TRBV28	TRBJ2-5	TGTGCCAGCAGTTTCGACAGGGGGCGAGAGACCCAGTACTTC	CASSFDRGRETQYF
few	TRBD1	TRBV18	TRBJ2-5	TGTGCCAGCTCAACCGGACAGGTGGGTCAAGAGACCCAGTACTTC	CASSTGQVGQETQYF
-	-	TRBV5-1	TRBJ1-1	TGCGCCAGCAGCTTGGCCGACGGCAGGGGCTCTGAAGCTTTCTTT	CASSLADGRGSEAFF
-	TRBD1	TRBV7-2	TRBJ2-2	TGTGCCAGCAGCTTAGTGGGACAGGCAATCACCGGGGAGCTGTTTTTT	CASSLVGQAITGELFF
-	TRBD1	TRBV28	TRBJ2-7	TGTGCCAGCAGTTCCCCTGGGACAGGGGAGACCGAGCAGTACTTC	CASSSPGTGETEQYF
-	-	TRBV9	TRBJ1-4	TGTGCCAGCAGCCGAAGACAGCTTAATGAAAAACTGTTTTTT	CASSRRQLNEKLFF
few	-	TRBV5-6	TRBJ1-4	TGTGCCAGCAGCTTGCGGACACCTAATGAAAAACTGTTTTTT	CASSLRTPNEKLFF
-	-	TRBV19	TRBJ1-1	TGTGCCAGTAGTATCCACAGGAACACTGAAGCTTTCTTT	CASSIHRNTEAFF
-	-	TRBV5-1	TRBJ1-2	TGCGCCAGCAGCTTGGAAGCGGAGCATTCGGGCTACACCTTC	CASSLEAEHSGYTF
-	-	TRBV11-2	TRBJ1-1	TGTGCCAGCAGCTTCAACAGGAACACTGAAGCTTTCTTT	CASSFNRNTEAFF
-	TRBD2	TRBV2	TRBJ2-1	TGTGCCAGCAGTGAAGCGCTACTAGCGGGTTACAATGAGCAGTTCTTC	CASSEALLAGYNEQFF
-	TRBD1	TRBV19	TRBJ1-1	TGTGCCAGTCGGGGAGAAGGGGGCGCTGAAGCTTTCTTT	CASRGEGGAEAFF
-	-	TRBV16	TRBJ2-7	TGTGCCAGCAGCCAATCGGGGGGGCACGAGCAGTACTTC	CASSQSGGHEQYF
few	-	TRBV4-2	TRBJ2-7	TGTGCCAGCAGCCAACCGAGGGAGGCTACTCCCTCCGAGCAGTACTTC	CASSQPREATPSEQYF
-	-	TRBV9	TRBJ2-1	TGTGCCAGCAGCGTAACAGGGCAGACCCCCAATGAGCAGTTCTTC	CASSVTGQTPNEQFF
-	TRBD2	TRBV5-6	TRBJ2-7	TGTGCCAGCAGCTTCCGTAGCGGGAGGGCGGGTGAGCAGTACTTC	CASSFRSGRAGEQYF
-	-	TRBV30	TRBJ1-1	TGTGCCTGGAGAATAACTTGGACTGAAGCTTTCTTT	CAWRITWTEAFF
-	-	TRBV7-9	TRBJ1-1	TGTGCCAGCAGCTTAGCACAGGGGAACACTGAAGCTTTCTTT	CASSLAQGNTEAFF
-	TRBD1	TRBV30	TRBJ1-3	TGTGCCTGGAGTGCCGCCGGGACAGGGTTCTCTGGAAACACCATATATTTT	CAWSAAGTGFSGNTIYF
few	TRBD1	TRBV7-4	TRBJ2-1	TGTGCCAGCAGGTCCCGGGACAGCTCCTACAATGAGCAGTTCTTC	CASRSRDSSYNEQFF
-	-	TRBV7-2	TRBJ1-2	TGTGCCAGCAGCCCGACAGGAGATGGTGGCTACACCTTC	CASSPTGDGGYTF
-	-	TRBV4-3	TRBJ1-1	TGCGCCAGCAGCCGCTCGGGGGGCACTGAAGCTTTCTTT	CASSRSGGTEAFF
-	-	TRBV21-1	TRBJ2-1	TGTGTTTCCTTAGGGGCAGGGGGCGGGAATGAGCAGTTCTTC	CVSLGAGGGNEQFF
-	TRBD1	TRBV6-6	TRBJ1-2	TGTGCCAGCAGACATCAGGGGGACACCTCTTACTATGGCTACACCTTC	CASRHQGDTSYYGYTF